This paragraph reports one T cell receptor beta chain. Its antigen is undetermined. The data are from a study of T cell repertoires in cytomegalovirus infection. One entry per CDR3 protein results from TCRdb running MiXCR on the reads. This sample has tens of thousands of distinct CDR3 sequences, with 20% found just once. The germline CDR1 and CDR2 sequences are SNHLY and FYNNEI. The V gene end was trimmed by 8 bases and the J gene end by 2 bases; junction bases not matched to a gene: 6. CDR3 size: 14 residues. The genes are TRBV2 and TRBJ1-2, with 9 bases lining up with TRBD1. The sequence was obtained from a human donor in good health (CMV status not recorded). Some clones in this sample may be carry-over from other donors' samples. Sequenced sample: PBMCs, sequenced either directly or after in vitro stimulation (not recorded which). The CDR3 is CASDRQGGNYGYTF. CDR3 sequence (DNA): TGTGCCAGCGATAGACAGGGGGGAAACTATGGCTACACCTTC.